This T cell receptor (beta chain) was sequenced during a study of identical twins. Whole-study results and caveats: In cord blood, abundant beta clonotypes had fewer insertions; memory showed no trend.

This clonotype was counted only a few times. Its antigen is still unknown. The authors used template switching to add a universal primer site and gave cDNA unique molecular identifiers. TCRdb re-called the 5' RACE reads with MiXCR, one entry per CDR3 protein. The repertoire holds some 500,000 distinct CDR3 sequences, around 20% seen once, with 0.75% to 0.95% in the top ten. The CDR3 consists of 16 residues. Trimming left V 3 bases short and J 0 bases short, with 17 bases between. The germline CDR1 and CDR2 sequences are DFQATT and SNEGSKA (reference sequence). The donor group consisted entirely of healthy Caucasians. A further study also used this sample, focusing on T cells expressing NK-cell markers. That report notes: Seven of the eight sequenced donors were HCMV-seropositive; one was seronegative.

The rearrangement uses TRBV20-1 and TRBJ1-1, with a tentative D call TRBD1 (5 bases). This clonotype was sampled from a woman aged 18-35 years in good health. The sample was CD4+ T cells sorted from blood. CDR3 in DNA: TGCAGTGCTAGCTTGATAAGGGGCCGCTTGAACACTGAAGCTTTCTTT. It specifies CSASLIRGRLNTEAFF.